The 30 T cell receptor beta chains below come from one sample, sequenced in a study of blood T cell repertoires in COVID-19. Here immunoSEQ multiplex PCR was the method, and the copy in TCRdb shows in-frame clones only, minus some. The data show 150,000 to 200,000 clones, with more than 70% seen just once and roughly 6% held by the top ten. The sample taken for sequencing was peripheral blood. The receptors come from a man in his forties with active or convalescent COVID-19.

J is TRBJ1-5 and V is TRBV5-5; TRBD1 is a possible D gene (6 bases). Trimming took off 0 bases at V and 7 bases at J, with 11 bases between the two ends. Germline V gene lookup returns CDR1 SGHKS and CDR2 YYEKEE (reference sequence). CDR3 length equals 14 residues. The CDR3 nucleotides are TGTGCCAGCAGCTTGGCGGTAGGGGGACAGCCCCAGCATTTT. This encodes CASSLAVGGQPQHF. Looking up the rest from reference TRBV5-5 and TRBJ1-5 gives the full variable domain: DAGVTQSPTHLIKTRGQQVTLRCSPISGHKSVSWYQQVLGQGPQFIFQYYEKEERGRGNFPDRFSARQFPNYSSELNVNALLLGDSALYLCASSLAVGGQPQHFGDGTRLSIL.

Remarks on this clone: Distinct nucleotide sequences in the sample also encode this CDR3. CDR3 sequence: CASSYSYEQYF. CDR3 DNA: TGTGCCAGCAGCTATTCCTACGAGCAGTACTTC. The V and J genes are TRBV2 and TRBJ2-7; D gene uncertain. The germline V and J ends were trimmed by 6 bases and 1 base, with 4 bases remaining between them. Germline CDR1 is SNHLY and CDR2 is FYNNEI. CDR3 length: 11 residues.

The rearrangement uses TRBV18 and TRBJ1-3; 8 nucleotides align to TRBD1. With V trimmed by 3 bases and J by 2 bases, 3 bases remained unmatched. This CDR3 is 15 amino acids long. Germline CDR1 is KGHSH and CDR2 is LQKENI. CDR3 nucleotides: TGTGCCAGCTCACCCTTACAGGGGGCTGGAAACACCATATATTTT. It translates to CASSPLQGAGNTIYF.

CDR3 in DNA: TGTGCCAGCAGCTTTGGGACAGGGGGCGTCGGCAAAAACATTCAGTACTTC. The encoded protein is CASSFGTGGVGKNIQYF. This chain connects TRBV7-2 to TRBJ2-4, with 12 bases lining up with TRBD1. The junction had 6 bases not matched to a gene; V was cut back by 3 bases and J by 3 bases. The CDR3 is 17 amino acids. The V gene's germline CDR1 is SGHTA and CDR2 FQGNSA.

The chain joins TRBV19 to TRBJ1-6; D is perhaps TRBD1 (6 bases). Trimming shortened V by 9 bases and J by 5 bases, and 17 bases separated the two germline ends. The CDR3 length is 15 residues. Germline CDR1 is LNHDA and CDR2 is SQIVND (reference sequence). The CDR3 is CASRPLAGDNSPLHF. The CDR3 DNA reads TGTGCCAGCAGACCATTGGCAGGGGATAATTCACCCCTCCACTTT.

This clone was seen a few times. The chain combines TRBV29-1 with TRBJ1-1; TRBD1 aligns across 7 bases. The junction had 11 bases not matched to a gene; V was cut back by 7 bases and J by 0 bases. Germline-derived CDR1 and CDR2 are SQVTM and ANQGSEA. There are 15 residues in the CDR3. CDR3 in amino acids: CSAPPGGSLNTEAFF. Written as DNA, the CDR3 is TGCAGCGCCCCTCCAGGGGGATCTTTGAACACTGAAGCTTTCTTT.

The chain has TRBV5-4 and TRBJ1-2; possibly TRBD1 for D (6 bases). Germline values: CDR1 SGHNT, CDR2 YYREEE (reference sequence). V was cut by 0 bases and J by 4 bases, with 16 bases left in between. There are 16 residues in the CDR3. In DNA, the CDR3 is TGTGCCAGCAGCTTGGTGGGAGGGGACATCGGCTATGGCTACACCTTC. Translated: CASSLVGGDIGYGYTF.

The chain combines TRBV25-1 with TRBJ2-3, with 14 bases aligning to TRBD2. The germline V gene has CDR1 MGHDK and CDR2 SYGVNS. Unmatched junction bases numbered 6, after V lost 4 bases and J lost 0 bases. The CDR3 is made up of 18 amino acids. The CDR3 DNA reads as TGTGCCAGCAGTGGGGGGACTAGCGGGAGTACTAGCACAGATACGCAGTATTTT. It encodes CASSGGTSGSTSTDTQYF. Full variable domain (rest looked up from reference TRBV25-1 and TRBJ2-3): EADIYQTPRYLVIGTGKKITLECSQTMGHDKMYWYQQDPGMELHLIHYSYGVNSTEKGDLSSESTVSRIRTEHFPLTLESARPSHTSQYLCASSGGTSGSTSTDTQYFGPGTRLTVL.

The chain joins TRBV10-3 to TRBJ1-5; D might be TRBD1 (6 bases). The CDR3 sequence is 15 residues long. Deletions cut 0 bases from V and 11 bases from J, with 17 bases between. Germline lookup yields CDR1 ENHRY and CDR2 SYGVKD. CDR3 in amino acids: CAISESGGGRRAQHF. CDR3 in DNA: TGTGCCATCAGTGAGTCGGGAGGGGGGCGAAGAGCCCAGCATTTT.

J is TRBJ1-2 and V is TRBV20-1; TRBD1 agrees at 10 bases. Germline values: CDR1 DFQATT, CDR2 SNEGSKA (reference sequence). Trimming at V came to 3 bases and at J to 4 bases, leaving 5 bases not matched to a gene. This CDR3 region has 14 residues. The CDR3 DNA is TGCAGTGCTAGTTGGACAGGGGGTTTCTATGGCTACACCTTC. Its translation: CSASWTGGFYGYTF.

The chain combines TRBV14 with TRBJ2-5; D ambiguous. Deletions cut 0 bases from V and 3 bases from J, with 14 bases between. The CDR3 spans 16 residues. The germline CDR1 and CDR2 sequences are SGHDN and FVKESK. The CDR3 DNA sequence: TGTGCCAGCAGCCAAGATCGAGGAAGGCCAAAAGAGACCCAGTACTTC. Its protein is CASSQDRGRPKETQYF.

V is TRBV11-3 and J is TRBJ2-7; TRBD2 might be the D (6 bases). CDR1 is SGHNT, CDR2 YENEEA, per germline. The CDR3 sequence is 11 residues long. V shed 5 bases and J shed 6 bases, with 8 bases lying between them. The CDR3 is CASSGGAEQYF. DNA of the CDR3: TGTGCCAGCAGCGGAGGGGCCGAGCAGTACTTC.

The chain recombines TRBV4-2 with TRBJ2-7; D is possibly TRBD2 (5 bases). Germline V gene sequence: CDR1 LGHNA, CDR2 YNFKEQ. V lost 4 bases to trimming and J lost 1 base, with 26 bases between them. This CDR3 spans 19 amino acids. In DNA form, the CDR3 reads TGTGCCAGCAGCCTCGGGGTTAACACCGTAACCCTCCCATCCTACGAGCAGTACTTC. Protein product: CASSLGVNTVTLPSYEQYF.

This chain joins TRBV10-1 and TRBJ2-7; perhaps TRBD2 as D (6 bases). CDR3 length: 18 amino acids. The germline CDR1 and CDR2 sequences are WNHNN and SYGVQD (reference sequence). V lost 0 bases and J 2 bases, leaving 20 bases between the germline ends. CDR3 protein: CASSESGPSAAGPYEQYF. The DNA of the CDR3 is TGCGCCAGCAGTGAGTCGGGGCCGAGCGCGGCGGGACCCTACGAGCAGTACTTC.

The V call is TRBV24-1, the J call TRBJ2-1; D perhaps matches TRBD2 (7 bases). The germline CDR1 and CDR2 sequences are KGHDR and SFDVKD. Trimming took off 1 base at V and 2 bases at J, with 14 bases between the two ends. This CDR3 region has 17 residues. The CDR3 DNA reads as TGTGCCACCAGTGATTTAGGGGGGGTGGGGACCTACAATGAGCAGTTCTTC. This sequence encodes CATSDLGGVGTYNEQFF.

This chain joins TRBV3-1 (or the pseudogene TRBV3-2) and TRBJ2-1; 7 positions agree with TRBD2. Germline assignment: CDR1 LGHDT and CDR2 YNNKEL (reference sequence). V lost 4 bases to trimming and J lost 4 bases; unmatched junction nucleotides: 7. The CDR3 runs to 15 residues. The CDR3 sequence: CASSPRPSGYNEQFF. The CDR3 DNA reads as TGTGCCAGCAGCCCCCGCCCTAGCGGATACAATGAGCAGTTCTTC.

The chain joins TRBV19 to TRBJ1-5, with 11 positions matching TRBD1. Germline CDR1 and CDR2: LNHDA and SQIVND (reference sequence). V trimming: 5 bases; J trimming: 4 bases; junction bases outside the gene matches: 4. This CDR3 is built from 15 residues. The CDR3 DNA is TGTGCCAGTAGTGCCGGGACAGGGGGTAATCAGCCCCAGCATTTT. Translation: CASSAGTGGNQPQHF.

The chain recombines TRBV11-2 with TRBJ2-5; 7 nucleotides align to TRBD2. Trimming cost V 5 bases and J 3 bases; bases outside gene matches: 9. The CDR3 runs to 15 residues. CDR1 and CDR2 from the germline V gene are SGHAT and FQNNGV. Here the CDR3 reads CASSTQRGVKETQYF. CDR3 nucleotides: TGTGCCAGCAGCACTCAGCGGGGAGTTAAAGAGACCCAGTACTTC.

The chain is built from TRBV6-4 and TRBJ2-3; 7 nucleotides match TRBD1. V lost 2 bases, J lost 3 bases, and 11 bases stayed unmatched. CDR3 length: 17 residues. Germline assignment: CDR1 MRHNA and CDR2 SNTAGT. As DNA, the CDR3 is TGTGCCAGCAGTGACAGAACGGGACAGCCGGGGACAGATACGCAGTATTTT. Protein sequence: CASSDRTGQPGTDTQYF.

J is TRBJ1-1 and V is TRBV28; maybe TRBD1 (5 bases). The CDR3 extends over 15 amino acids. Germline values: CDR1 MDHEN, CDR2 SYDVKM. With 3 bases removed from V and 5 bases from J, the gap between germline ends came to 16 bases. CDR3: CASSFKQGVWTEAFF. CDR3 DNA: TGTGCCAGCAGTTTTAAGCAGGGTGTTTGGACTGAAGCTTTCTTT.

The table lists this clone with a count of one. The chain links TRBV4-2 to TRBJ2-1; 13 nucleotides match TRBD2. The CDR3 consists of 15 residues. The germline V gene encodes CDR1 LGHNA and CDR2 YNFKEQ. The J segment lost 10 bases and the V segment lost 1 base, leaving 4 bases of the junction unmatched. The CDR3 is CASSQAGLAGVEQFF. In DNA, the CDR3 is TGTGCCAGCAGCCAAGCCGGACTAGCGGGAGTGGAGCAGTTCTTC.

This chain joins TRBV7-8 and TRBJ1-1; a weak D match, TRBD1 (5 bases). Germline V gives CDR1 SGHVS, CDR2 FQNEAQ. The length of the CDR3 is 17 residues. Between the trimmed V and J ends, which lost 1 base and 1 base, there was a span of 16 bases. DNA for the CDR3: TGTGCCAGCAGCTTAGTCCCCGGGGGGAGCCCGAACACTGAAGCTTTCTTT. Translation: CASSLVPGGSPNTEAFF. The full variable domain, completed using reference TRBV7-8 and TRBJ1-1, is GAGVSQSPRYKVAKRGQDVALRCDPISGHVSLFWYQQALGQGPEFLTYFQNEAQLDKSGLPSDRFFAERPEGSVSTLKIQRTQQEDSAVYLCASSLVPGGSPNTEAFFGQGTRLTVV.

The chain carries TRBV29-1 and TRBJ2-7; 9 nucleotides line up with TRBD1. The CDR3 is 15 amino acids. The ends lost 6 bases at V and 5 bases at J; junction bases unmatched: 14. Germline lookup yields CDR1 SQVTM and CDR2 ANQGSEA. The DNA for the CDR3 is TGCAGCGTCAAGGATACTGCCGACAGGGGGGACGAGCAGTACTTC. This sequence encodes CSVKDTADRGDEQYF.

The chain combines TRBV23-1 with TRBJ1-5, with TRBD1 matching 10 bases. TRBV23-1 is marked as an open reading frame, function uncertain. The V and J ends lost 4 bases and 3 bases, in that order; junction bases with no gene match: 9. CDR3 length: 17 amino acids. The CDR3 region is CASSRNGTGVFNQPQHF. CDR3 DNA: TGCGCCAGCAGTCGGAACGGGACAGGGGTTTTCAATCAGCCCCAGCATTTT.

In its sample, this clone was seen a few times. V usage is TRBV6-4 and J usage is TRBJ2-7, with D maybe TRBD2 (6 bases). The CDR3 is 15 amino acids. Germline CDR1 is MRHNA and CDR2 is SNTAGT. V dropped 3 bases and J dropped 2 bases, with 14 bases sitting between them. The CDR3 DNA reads TGTGCCAGCAGTGAGAGGCGGGACGGCCCCTACGAGCAGTACTTC. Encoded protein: CASSERRDGPYEQYF.

The CDR3 region has the DNA TGTGCCAGCAGTTGGGACTCACGTACCTACAATGAGCAGTTCTTC. Encoded protein: CASSWDSRTYNEQFF. V and J are TRBV6-5 and TRBJ2-1, with D possibly being TRBD2 (6 bases). The length of the CDR3 is 15 residues. The V end lost 4 bases, the J end lost 2 bases, and 12 bases lay between the germline ends. CDR1 is MNHEY, CDR2 SVGAGI, per germline.

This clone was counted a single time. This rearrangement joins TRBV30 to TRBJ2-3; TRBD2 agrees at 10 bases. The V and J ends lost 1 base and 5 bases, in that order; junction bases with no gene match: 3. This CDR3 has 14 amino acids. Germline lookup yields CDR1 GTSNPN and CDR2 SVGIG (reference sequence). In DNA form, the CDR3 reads TGTGCCTGGAGTGGTCTAGCGGGAGAAGATACGCAGTATTTT. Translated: CAWSGLAGEDTQYF.

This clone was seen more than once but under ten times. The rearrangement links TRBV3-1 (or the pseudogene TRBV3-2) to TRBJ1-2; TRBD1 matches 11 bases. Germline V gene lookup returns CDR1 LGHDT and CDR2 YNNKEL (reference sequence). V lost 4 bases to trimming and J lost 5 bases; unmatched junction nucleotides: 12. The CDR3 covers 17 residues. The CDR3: CASSPWTGGASGYGYTF. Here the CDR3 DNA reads TGTGCCAGCAGCCCTTGGACAGGGGGCGCTTCGGGATATGGCTACACCTTC.

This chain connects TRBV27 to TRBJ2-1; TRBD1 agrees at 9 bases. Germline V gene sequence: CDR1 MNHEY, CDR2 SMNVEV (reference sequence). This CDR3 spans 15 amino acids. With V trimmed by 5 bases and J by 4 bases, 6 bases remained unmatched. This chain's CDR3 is CASSPGQGLYNEQFF. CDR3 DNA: TGTGCCAGCAGTCCGGGACAGGGACTATACAATGAGCAGTTCTTC.

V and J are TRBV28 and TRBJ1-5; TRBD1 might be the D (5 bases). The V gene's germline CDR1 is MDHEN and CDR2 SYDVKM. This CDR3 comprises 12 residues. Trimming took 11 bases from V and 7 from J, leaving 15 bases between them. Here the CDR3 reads CAAGPLSQPQHF. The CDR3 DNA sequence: TGTGCCGCGGGGCCGCTAAGCCAGCCCCAGCATTTT. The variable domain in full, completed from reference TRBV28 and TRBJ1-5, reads DVKVTQSSRYLVKRTGEKVFLECVQDMDHENMFWYRQDPGLGLRLIYFSYDVKMKEKGDIPEGYSVSREKKERFSLILESASTNQTSMYLCAAGPLSQPQHFGDGTRLSIL.